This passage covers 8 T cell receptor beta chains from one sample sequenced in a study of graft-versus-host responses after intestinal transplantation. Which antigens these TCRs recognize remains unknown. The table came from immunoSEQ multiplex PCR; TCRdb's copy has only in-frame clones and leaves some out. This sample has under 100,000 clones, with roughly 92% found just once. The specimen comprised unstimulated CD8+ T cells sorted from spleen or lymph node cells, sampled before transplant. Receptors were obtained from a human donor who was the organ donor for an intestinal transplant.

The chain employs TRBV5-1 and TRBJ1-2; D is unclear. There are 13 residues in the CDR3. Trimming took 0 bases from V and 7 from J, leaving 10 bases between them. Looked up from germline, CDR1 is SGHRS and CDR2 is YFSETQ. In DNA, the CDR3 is TGCGCCAGCAGCTTGGAGGGAGGCGGTGGCTACACCTTC. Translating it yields CASSLEGGGGYTF.

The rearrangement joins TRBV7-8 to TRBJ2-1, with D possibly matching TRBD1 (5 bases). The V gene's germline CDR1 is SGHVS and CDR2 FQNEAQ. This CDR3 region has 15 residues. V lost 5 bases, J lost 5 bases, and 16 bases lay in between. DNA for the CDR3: TGTGCCAGCAGCAATCCCTTTCAGGGAAACAATGAGCAGTTCTTC. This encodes CASSNPFQGNNEQFF.

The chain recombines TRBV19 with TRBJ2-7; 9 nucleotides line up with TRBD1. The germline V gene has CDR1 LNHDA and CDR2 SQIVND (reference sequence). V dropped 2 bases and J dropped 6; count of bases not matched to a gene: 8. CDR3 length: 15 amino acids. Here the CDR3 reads CASSIMGTGNIEQYF. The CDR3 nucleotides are TGTGCCAGTAGTATAATGGGGACAGGGAATATCGAGCAGTACTTC.

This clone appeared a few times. The CDR3 coding sequence is TGTGCCAGTAGTACAGCACAGGGTAGGTACACTGAAGCTTTCTTT. It codes for CASSTAQGRYTEAFF. V is TRBV19 and J is TRBJ1-1; weak D call: TRBD1 (6 bases). Trimming removed 4 bases from V and 3 bases from J, with 15 bases in between. CDR1 is LNHDA, CDR2 SQIVND, per germline (reference sequence). The CDR3 sequence is 15 residues long.

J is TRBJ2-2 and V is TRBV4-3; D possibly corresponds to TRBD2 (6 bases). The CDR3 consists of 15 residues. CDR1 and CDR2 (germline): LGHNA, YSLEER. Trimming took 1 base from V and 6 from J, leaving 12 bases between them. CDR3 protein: CASSQAPTSSGELFF. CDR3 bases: TGCGCCAGCAGCCAAGCCCCTACTAGCTCCGGGGAGCTGTTTTTT.

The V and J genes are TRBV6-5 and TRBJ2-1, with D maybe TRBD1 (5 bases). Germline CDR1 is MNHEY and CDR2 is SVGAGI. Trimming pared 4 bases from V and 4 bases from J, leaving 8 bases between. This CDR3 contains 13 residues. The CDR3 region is CASSSGSYNEQFF. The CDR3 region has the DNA TGTGCCAGCAGTTCAGGGTCGTACAATGAGCAGTTCTTC.

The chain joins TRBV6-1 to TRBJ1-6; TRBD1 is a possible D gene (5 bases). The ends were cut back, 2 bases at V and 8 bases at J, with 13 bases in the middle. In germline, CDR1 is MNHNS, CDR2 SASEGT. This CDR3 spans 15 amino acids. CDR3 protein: CASSEWGTDHSPLHF. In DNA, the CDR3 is TGTGCCAGCAGTGAATGGGGCACAGATCATTCACCCCTCCACTTT.

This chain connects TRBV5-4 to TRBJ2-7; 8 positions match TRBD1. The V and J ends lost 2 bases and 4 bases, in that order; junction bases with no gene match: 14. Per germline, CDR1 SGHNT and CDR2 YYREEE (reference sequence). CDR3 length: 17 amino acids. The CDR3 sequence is CASSFKDSGTGGYEQYF. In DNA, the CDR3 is TGTGCCAGCAGCTTTAAAGATTCCGGGACAGGCGGATACGAGCAGTACTTC.